These 20 T cell receptor beta chains came from one sample sequenced in a study of blood T cell repertoires in COVID-19. Here immunoSEQ multiplex PCR was the method, and the copy in TCRdb shows in-frame clones only, minus some. The sample lists roughly 260,000 clones; approximately 90% were seen once. The material sequenced was PBMCs or T cells enriched from blood (not recorded which). These receptors all stem from a woman between 25 and 40 years old with acute COVID-19.

The chain recombines TRBV21-1 with TRBJ1-1; TRBD1, the D gene given by the table, was not confirmed from the DNA. TRBV21-1 is tagged as a pseudogene. The CDR3 sequence is 14 residues long. The CDR3 DNA reads as TGTGCCCAAAGAAAAGAGGAGGGGGCGAGAGAAGCTTTCTTT. Translated: CAQRKEEGAREAFF.

V and J are TRBV6-5 and TRBJ2-7, with D tentatively TRBD1 (5 bases). This CDR3 has 14 amino acids. Germline CDR1 and CDR2: MNHEY and SVGAGI. Between the trimmed V and J ends, which lost 5 bases and 0 bases, there was a span of 11 bases. The CDR3 DNA sequence: TGTGCCAGCAGTCCGACAGCTAGCTCCTACGAGCAGTACTTC. This translates into CASSPTASSYEQYF.

V is TRBV6-2 or TRBV6-3 and J is TRBJ2-7; 11 nucleotides agree with TRBD1. V gave up 6 bases and J gave up 4 bases; unmatched junction bases: 11. The CDR3 contains 16 residues. The V gene's germline CDR1 is MNHEY and CDR2 SVGEGT. The CDR3 DNA reads TGTGCCAGCAGCCAGGTAGGACAGGGGGCGCCTTACGAGCAGTACTTC. It specifies CASSQVGQGAPYEQYF.

The CDR3 DNA reads TGTGCCAGCAGTTTATACTGGAACACTGAAGCTTTCTTT. Translating it yields CASSLYWNTEAFF. The chain couples TRBV27 to TRBJ1-1; D is unresolved. The germline V gene encodes CDR1 MNHEY and CDR2 SMNVEV (reference sequence). Trimming shortened V by 1 base and J by 1 base, and 4 bases separated the two germline ends. This CDR3 region has 13 residues.

The V call is TRBV6-6, the J call TRBJ2-3; 11 positions agree with TRBD1. The CDR3 is 15 residues long. Per the germline V gene, CDR1 is MNHNY and CDR2 is SVGAGI (reference sequence). The ends lost 0 bases at V and 4 bases at J; junction bases unmatched: 0. This CDR3 is CASSYSGQGADTQYF. Here the CDR3 DNA reads TGTGCCAGCAGTTACTCGGGACAGGGGGCAGATACGCAGTATTTT.

This clone was found once. In DNA, the CDR3 is TGTGCCAGCAGCCCGCCCGGGGTAGCGGGATACGAGCAGTACTTC. It codes for CASSPPGVAGYEQYF. The rearrangement links TRBV5-6 to TRBJ2-7, with 8 bases that match TRBD2. Germline values: CDR1 SGHDT, CDR2 YYEEEE. J gave up 4 bases and V 4 bases, and 10 bases lay outside the gene matches. CDR3 size: 15 residues.

The rearrangement links TRBV5-4 to TRBJ2-1; D is possibly TRBD2 (6 bases). Germline V gene data show CDR1 as SGHNT and CDR2 as YYREEE (reference sequence). The CDR3 is 15 residues long. Between the trimmed V and J ends, which lost 4 bases and 4 bases, there was a span of 15 bases. The CDR3 loop reads CASSETRLAYNEQFF. Here the CDR3 DNA reads TGTGCCAGCAGCGAGACTAGGTTAGCGTACAATGAGCAGTTCTTC. The entire variable domain, with the rest obtained from reference TRBV5-4 and TRBJ2-1, is as follows: ETGVTQSPTHLIKTRGQQVTLRCSSQSGHNTVSWYQQALGQGPQFIFQYYREEENGRGNFPPRFSGLQFPNYSSELNVNALELDDSALYLCASSETRLAYNEQFFGPGTRLTVL.

J is TRBJ2-2 and V is TRBV2; D may be TRBD1 (6 bases). CDR1 and CDR2 from the germline V gene are SNHLY and FYNNEI. The CDR3 length is 13 residues. The V end lost 6 bases, the J end lost 5 bases, and 10 bases lay between the germline ends. CDR3 residues: CASSWTVTGELFF. The CDR3 nucleotides are TGTGCCAGCAGCTGGACAGTGACCGGGGAGCTGTTTTTT. Looking up the rest from reference TRBV2 and TRBJ2-2 gives the full variable domain: EPEVTQTPSHQVTQMGQEVILRCVPISNHLYFYWYRQILGQKVEFLVSFYNNEISEKSEIFDDQFSVERPDGSNFTLKIRSTKLEDSAMYFCASSWTVTGELFFGEGSRLTVL.

The chain uses TRBV19 and TRBJ1-5; 9 bases align to TRBD1. Unmatched junction bases numbered 10, after V lost 4 bases and J lost 3 bases. The germline CDR1 and CDR2 sequences are LNHDA and SQIVND (reference sequence). This CDR3 is built from 17 residues. The CDR3 region is CASSNPTGGDYNQPQHF. CDR3 nucleotides: TGTGCCAGTAGTAACCCGACAGGGGGGGACTACAATCAGCCCCAGCATTTT.

The rearrangement uses TRBV20-1 and TRBJ2-1; TRBD2 might be the D (6 bases). Germline loops: CDR1 DFQATT, CDR2 SNEGSKA (reference sequence). V shed 3 bases and J shed 10 bases, with 22 bases lying between them. The CDR3 loop spans 15 amino acids. CDR3 sequence reads: CSASGGGGNLGEQFF. The CDR3, as DNA: TGCAGTGCTAGTGGTGGGGGAGGAAATCTAGGCGAGCAGTTCTTC.

Only one count was recorded for this clone. The chain couples TRBV29-1 to TRBJ1-1; tentatively, D is TRBD1 (6 bases). Per the germline V gene, CDR1 is SQVTM and CDR2 is ANQGSEA. There are 12 residues in the CDR3. The V end was cut by 2 bases, the J end by 5 bases, with 9 bases between. The CDR3 DNA reads as TGCAGCGTTGAATCAGGGGTGACTGAAGCTTTCTTT. It yields the protein CSVESGVTEAFF.

This sequence joins TRBV9 and TRBJ1-1, with D perhaps matching TRBD1 (5 bases). Germline assignment: CDR1 SGDLS and CDR2 YYNGEE. The CDR3 extends over 15 amino acids. V lost 0 bases, J lost 3 bases, and 12 bases lay in between. The CDR3 DNA reads TGTGCCAGCAGCGTAGGGGCAGGGCCTCACACTGAAGCTTTCTTT. Its translation is CASSVGAGPHTEAFF.

DNA of the CDR3: TGTGCCGGCACGGGGGATCCGGGAGATACGCAGTATTTT. Translating gives CAGTGDPGDTQYF. The J gene is TRBJ2-3, the V gene TRBV2; a weak D match, TRBD2 (6 bases). The CDR3 loop spans 13 amino acids. The V end lost 11 bases, the J end lost 5 bases, and 17 bases lay between the germline ends. Germline values: CDR1 SNHLY, CDR2 FYNNEI.

V is TRBV5-1 and J is TRBJ2-4; 8 bases are a match to TRBD1. V lost 4 bases to trimming and J lost 0 bases; unmatched junction nucleotides: 12. Germline CDR1 SGHRS, CDR2 YFSETQ. This CDR3 contains 18 residues. CDR3 sequence reads: CASSTRTGNDLAKNIQYF. DNA of the CDR3: TGCGCCAGCAGCACCCGGACAGGGAACGATCTAGCCAAAAACATTCAGTACTTC.

V gene TRBV6-5 combines with J gene TRBJ2-5, with 8 bases fitting TRBD1. The CDR3 runs to 15 residues. The V segment lost 6 bases and the J segment 8 bases; nucleotides outside the gene matches: 14. Germline CDR1 MNHEY, CDR2 SVGAGI. The chain's CDR3 is CASSPTGQGRGTQYF. CDR3 in DNA: TGTGCCAGCAGCCCGACCGGACAGGGAAGGGGAACCCAGTACTTC.

The chain links TRBV4-1 to TRBJ2-7; unclear D gene. The CDR3 is made up of 15 amino acids. Germline CDR1 is MGHRA and CDR2 is YSYEKL. Trimming shortened V by 1 base and J by 9 bases, and 19 bases separated the two germline ends. The CDR3 loop is CASSQGLSREVAQYF. The CDR3 DNA follows: TGCGCCAGCAGCCAAGGGCTTTCCCGCGAGGTGGCGCAGTACTTC.

This clone was observed a single time. The CDR3 spells CASSQLQGLSRLTYEQYF. The CDR3, as DNA: TGTGCCAGCAGTCAATTACAGGGATTGTCCCGACTAACCTACGAGCAGTACTTC. The genes are TRBV27 and TRBJ2-7; D is perhaps TRBD1 (6 bases). Germline V gives CDR1 MNHEY, CDR2 SMNVEV (reference sequence). Trimming took 5 bases from V and 2 from J, leaving 25 bases between them. CDR3 length: 18 residues.

The chain couples TRBV5-1 to TRBJ1-2; TRBD1 aligns across 7 bases. This CDR3 contains 15 residues. Germline CDR1 reads SGHRS; CDR2 reads YFSETQ. The trim removed 0 bases at V and 2 bases at J, leaving 4 bases unmatched. CDR3 protein: CASSLGGTENYGYTF. The CDR3 bases are TGCGCCAGCAGCTTGGGAGGGACAGAGAACTATGGCTACACCTTC.

The chain carries TRBV24-1 and TRBJ1-2, with 7 bases identical to TRBD1. Germline V gives CDR1 KGHDR, CDR2 SFDVKD. V was clipped by 2 bases and J by 2 bases; unmatched bases: 4. There are 15 residues in the CDR3. For the CDR3, the DNA is TGTGCCACCAGTGATTCTTCGACAGGGAACTATGGCTACACCTTC. Translating gives CATSDSSTGNYGYTF.

This sequence joins TRBV7-2 and TRBJ1-5; a possible D gene is TRBD1 (5 bases). Germline-derived CDR1 and CDR2 are SGHTA and FQGNSA. Trimming stripped 4 bases from V and 0 bases from J, with 10 bases between. The CDR3 contains 15 residues. In nucleotides, the CDR3 is TGTGCCAGCAGCTCCCGGGGGGATAGCAATCAGCCCCAGCATTTT. The encoded protein is CASSSRGDSNQPQHF.